The following is a T cell receptor beta chain sequence with its context. Its antigen remains undetermined. Base-call qualities are not available, and no considerably larger clone is one nucleotide away. The data were obtained in a study of T cell responses to AZD1222 COVID-19 vaccine (dated by TCRdb to about 2021). About the study as a whole: AZD1222 recipients given second doses at about 4 weeks or at about 12 weeks were pooled, since spike-specific TCR depth and breadth were not found to differ between the two schedules. A total of 230 to 250 trial participants underwent TCR sequencing, of whom 207 had received two doses of AZD1222 and some 25 had received two doses of the MenACWY control vaccine. Enrollment into the trials was organized by age into subgroups of 18-55, 56-69 and 70-plus years, and those subgroups contained approximately 160, 26 and 62 TCR-sequenced participants, respectively.

What the time point label conveys for this sample: baseline before first vaccination. Vaccinee samples came from UK trials COV001 and COV002, including a single-blind randomized controlled phase 2/3 trial of AZD1222 (ChAdOx1 nCoV-19) in healthy adults. For TCRbeta chain sequencing, PBMC samples from trial participants were taken at day 0 and at day 28 after the second dose. The CDR3 regions of human TCRbeta chains were subjected to immunosequencing. The study's processing was this. TCRs in the repertoires were compared against a reference library of SARS-CoV-2-specific TCRs that had been generated with the MIRA antigen-specificity platform. Breadth meant the fraction of unique TCRs that were SARS-CoV-2-associated, whereas depth meant the fraction of total T cells that were SARS-CoV-2-associated. Using the MIRA data, each spike-specific TCR was assigned both to the spike region to which the TCR was reactive and to a CD4 or CD8 class. Log10-transformed breadth and depth values were compared by one-way ANOVA with Sidak's multiple comparisons tests. TCRdb carries this immuneACCESS record with in-frame sequences only. Its versions omit some clonotypes, under half of them owing to an unresolved V gene in the studies checked, with the rest unexplained. Clone size and the V and J calls come from that table; the DNA yielded D and trimming. The sample profile shows around 130,000 clones; roughly nine tenths of them were found once. Jointly, the top ten make up around 3.3% of the sample.

What the research found in general, with its limitations: Vaccine-associated CD4 TCRs spanned the whole spike protein, with dominant responses in regions 160-218 and 743-854. Reportedly, close to half of the unique spike-specific TCRs recognized epitopes lying outside the regions that are mutated in the B.1.351 and B.1.1.7 variants. Conclusions about previously exposed vaccinees are limited because only six or seven AZD1222 recipients were SARS-CoV-2 seropositive at baseline. Most participants were white British and females outnumbered males, and the authors suggested that clonal diversity may have been underestimated. After two AZD1222 doses, spike-specific TCR breadth and depth were significantly higher than at day 0 and than in MenACWY recipients. The 56-69-year group was small, and its depth increase did not reach significance, likely because of low power. Because no day 14 peak-response samples were available, repertoires were characterized only after the peak T cell response.

Looking up the germline V gene yields CDR1 MNHEY and CDR2 SVGAGI. V sheds 9 bases and J sheds 3 bases, leaving 11 bases between their ends. From cysteine to phenylalanine, the CDR3 is 12 amino acids long. CDR3 DNA only is kept here, 36 bases in frame from base 1. The rearranged segments are TRBV6-5 and TRBJ1-2; a weak D assignment points to TRBD1 (5 bases agree). The sequenced sample was peripheral blood, obtained on day 0 of AZD1222 vaccination. The origin of this receptor is an adult in good health. The sequenced DNA: TGTGCCAGTAGGACACCGGACTATGGCTACACCTTC. Its translation is CASRTPDYGYTF.